What follows describes a single T cell receptor beta chain. This specimen belongs to a study of CD8+ T cells in alopecia areata. CDR3 length: 18 residues. The germline gives CDR1 SNHLY, CDR2 FYNNEI. Trimming left V 11 bases short and J 0 bases short, with 23 bases between. Treatment specified: oral pan-JAK inhibitor, 5-10 mg twice daily. Extracted from the samples, RNA was reverse transcribed into cDNA to serve as the sequencing template. Profiling relied on immunoSEQ multiplex PCR, and the TCRdb table lists in-frame clones only, not all of them. The sample yields roughly 180,000 clones, approximately 60% seen once.

The specimen comprised CD4+ T cells sorted from blood, sampled at week 4, from a patient treated with tofacitinib. This sequence was found in a human donor with alopecia areata. The genes are TRBV2 and TRBJ2-6, with D perhaps assigned TRBD1 or TRBD2 (5 bases each). The CDR3 loop is CAVHKEGTTLSGANVLTF. The CDR3 DNA follows: TGTGCCGTACACAAAGAAGGGACCACCCTCTCTGGGGCCAACGTCCTGACTTTC.